These 8 T cell receptor beta chains share one sample of origin, sequenced in a study of graft-versus-host responses after intestinal transplantation. Assay used: immunoSEQ multiplex PCR; TCRdb lists only in-frame clones, some missing. The sample lists around 88,000 clones, around four fifths occurring once. Their recognized antigens are unknown. The sample in question was unstimulated CD8+ T cells sorted from spleen or lymph node cells, obtained before intestinal transplant. The receptors here all came from a human donor who received an intestinal transplant.

The rearrangement uses TRBV4-1 and TRBJ2-5, with D tentatively TRBD1 or TRBD2 (5 bases each). Trimming left V 4 bases short and J 5 bases short, with 14 bases between. The CDR3 sequence is 14 residues long. Germline V gives CDR1 MGHRA, CDR2 YSYEKL. In DNA form, the CDR3 reads TGCGCCAGCAGCCCGGGGCTACCCGAGGAGACCCAGTACTTC. Its translation: CASSPGLPEETQYF.

Regarding this clone: This same CDR3 is encoded by further DNA sequences in the sample. J is TRBJ2-5 and V is TRBV9; D might be TRBD2 (6 bases). V was shortened by 3 bases and J by 3 bases, with 9 bases between the two germline ends. CDR3 length: 13 amino acids. Germline values: CDR1 SGDLS, CDR2 YYNGEE. CDR3: CASSARGEETQYF. CDR3 nucleotides: TGTGCCAGCAGCGCGCGGGGAGAAGAGACCCAGTACTTC.

There are a few counts of this clone. The chain employs TRBV7-9 and TRBJ2-5, with 9 bases identical to TRBD1. The CDR3 sequence is 16 residues long. Germline-derived CDR1 and CDR2 are SEHNR and FQNEAQ (reference sequence). The V gene end was trimmed by 5 bases and the J gene end by 0 bases; junction bases not matched to a gene: 7. Written as DNA, the CDR3 is TGTGCCAGCAGCAACCGGGACAGGGAGTACCAAGAGACCCAGTACTTC. As protein: CASSNRDREYQETQYF.

This clone was found once. This chain links TRBV28 with TRBJ2-3, with TRBD2 matching over 9 bases. CDR1 and CDR2 (germline): MDHEN, SYDVKM. The CDR3 has 12 amino acids. V lost 2 bases, J lost 10 bases, and 1 base stayed unmatched. CDR3 DNA: TGTGCCAGCAGTTTAGCGGGAGGGGCGCAGTATTTT. Translating gives CASSLAGGAQYF.

This chain links TRBV2 with TRBJ2-3; D might be TRBD2 (5 bases). The CDR3 length is 15 residues. CDR1 is SNHLY, CDR2 FYNNEI, per germline. The V and J ends lost 7 bases and 0 bases respectively, with 14 bases between them. The CDR3 region is CASISGGTSTDTQYF. The CDR3 DNA sequence: TGTGCCAGCATCAGCGGAGGAACTAGCACAGATACGCAGTATTTT.

The V gene is TRBV18, the J gene TRBJ1-4; D uncertain. This CDR3 is built from 16 residues. Between the trimmed V and J ends, which lost 2 bases and 4 bases, there was a span of 14 bases. Germline V gene lookup returns CDR1 KGHSH and CDR2 LQKENI. CDR3 loop: CASSPKPRQNNEKLFF. For the CDR3, the DNA is TGTGCCAGCTCACCAAAACCACGGCAAAATAATGAAAAACTGTTTTTT.

This clone was found once. The chain carries TRBV10-1 and TRBJ2-1, with D tentatively TRBD2 (5 bases). Per germline, CDR1 WNHNN and CDR2 SYGVQD (reference sequence). This CDR3 contains 15 residues. The V and J ends lost 3 bases and 2 bases respectively, with 11 bases between them. The CDR3 sequence: CASSDGIGTYNEQFF. CDR3 nucleotide sequence: TGCGCCAGCAGTGACGGGATCGGCACCTACAATGAGCAGTTCTTC.

The rearrangement uses TRBV6-1 and TRBJ2-1, with D perhaps being TRBD1 or TRBD2 (5 bases each). V was shortened by 0 bases and J by 0 bases, with 9 bases between the two germline ends. Germline lookup yields CDR1 MNHNS and CDR2 SASEGT. The CDR3 contains 16 residues. CDR3 nucleotides: TGTGCCAGCAGTGAAGCAGGGGACGGCTCCTACAATGAGCAGTTCTTC. Amino acid sequence: CASSEAGDGSYNEQFF.